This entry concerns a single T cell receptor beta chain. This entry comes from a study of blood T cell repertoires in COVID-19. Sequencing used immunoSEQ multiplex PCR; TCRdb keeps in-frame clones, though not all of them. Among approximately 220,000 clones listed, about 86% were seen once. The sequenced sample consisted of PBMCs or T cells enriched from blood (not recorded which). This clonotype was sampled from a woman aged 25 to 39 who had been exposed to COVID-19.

DNA for the CDR3: TGCAGCGTTGAAGAAAACATGGGAGCTGAAGCTTTCTTT. This encodes CSVEENMGAEAFF. The rearrangement joins TRBV29-1 to TRBJ1-1, with no clear D. This CDR3 region has 13 residues. From germline, CDR1 is SQVTM and CDR2 ANQGSEA. V was pared by 0 bases and J by 6 bases, with 11 bases between.